Listed below are T cell receptor beta chains from one sample, sequenced in a study of T cell repertoires in cytomegalovirus infection. TCRdb redid the calling of the reads with MiXCR, one entry per CDR3 protein. This sample has nearly 700,000 distinct CDR3 sequences; roughly 30% occur once, and the top ten carry about 20%. The antigens of these receptors remain unknown. Sequencing was performed on cultured PBMCs, taken from culture after CMV antigen stimulation. Source of these receptors: a human donor in good health (CMV status not recorded). Some clones in this sample may be carry-over from other donors' samples. Each CDR3 is given with its conserved first and last residue. The D gene is left open where the match is weak. For some rows the clone size is stated as once, few or many, or as a class when expanded; others skip it.

D,size,V,J,CDR3,DNA
TRBD1,-,TRBV27,TRBJ2-7,CASSARGLWEQYF,TGTGCCAGCAGTGCCAGGGGGCTTTGGGAGCAGTACTTC
-,-,TRBV4-1,TRBJ1-2,CASRGLIGNDGYTF,TGCGCCAGCAGAGGACTCATCGGGAACGATGGCTACACCTTC
-,-,TRBV5-1,TRBJ2-7,CASRSLQQGVTEQYF,TGCGCCAGCCGCTCTCTCCAACAGGGTGTCACGGAGCAGTACTTC
-,-,TRBV5-6,TRBJ1-1,CASSLGAGFRGAFF,TGTGCCAGCAGCTTAGGTGCGGGGTTCCGGGGAGCTTTCTTT
-,-,TRBV19,TRBJ1-5,CASSIRRDSNQPQHF,TGTGCCAGTAGTATACGCAGAGATAGCAATCAGCCCCAGCATTTT
-,-,TRBV6-5,TRBJ2-7,CASRGSRRDEQYF,TGTGCCAGCAGGGGCAGCCGGAGGGACGAGCAGTACTTC
TRBD2,-,TRBV7-2,TRBJ2-7,CASSRTSGHYEQYF,TGTGCCAGCAGCCGGACTAGCGGCCACTACGAGCAGTACTTC
-,-,TRBV5-6,TRBJ1-1,CASSLGGQEAFF,TGTGCCAGCAGCTTGGGGGGACAAGAAGCTTTCTTT
-,-,TRBV4-3,TRBJ2-3,CASSQEARQASTDTQYF,TGCGCCAGCAGCCAAGAAGCGCGACAGGCGAGCACAGATACGCAGTATTTT
TRBD2,-,TRBV20-1,TRBJ2-1,CSATGTSGDNEQFF,TGCAGTGCTACCGGGACTAGCGGTGACAATGAGCAGTTCTTC
-,few,TRBV28,TRBJ1-5,CASSSNREYSNQPQHF,TGTGCCAGCAGTTCCAACAGAGAATATAGCAATCAGCCCCAGCATTTT
-,-,TRBV2,TRBJ1-1,CASSATGLMGTEAFF,TGTGCCAGCAGTGCGACGGGCCTTATGGGCACTGAAGCTTTCTTT
-,many,TRBV7-2,TRBJ1-1,CASSLDKAYTEAFF,TGTGCCAGCAGCCTAGACAAGGCCTACACTGAAGCTTTCTTT
-,few,TRBV28,TRBJ1-1,CASSPRFLGNTEAFF,TGTGCCAGCAGTCCGCGATTCCTGGGGAACACTGAAGCTTTCTTT
-,-,TRBV6-2/TRBV6-3,TRBJ2-7,CASNSGGSEQYF,TGTGCCAGCAATTCAGGAGGGTCCGAGCAGTACTTC
TRBD2,few,TRBV20-1,TRBJ2-1,CSARSRAGRGYNEQFF,TGCAGTGCTAGATCCCGGGCAGGGAGGGGATACAATGAGCAGTTCTTC
-,-,TRBV7-8,TRBJ2-1,CASSPRSGRAYNEQFF,TGTGCCAGCAGCCCAAGGTCGGGACGGGCGTACAATGAGCAGTTCTTC
-,-,TRBV28,TRBJ2-2,CASTIGGHTGELFF,TGTGCCAGCACCATTGGGGGACACACCGGGGAGCTGTTTTTT
-,few,TRBV19,TRBJ2-1,CASSTGRGRGGYNEQFF,TGTGCCAGTAGTACAGGACGGGGGAGGGGGGGCTACAATGAGCAGTTCTTC
TRBD1,few,TRBV6-1,TRBJ1-5,CASSLQGGGQPQHF,TGTGCCAGTTCCTTACAGGGGGGCGGTCAGCCCCAGCATTTT
TRBD2,-,TRBV7-8,TRBJ2-7,CASSLAEGRVLTSGGLDSYEQYF,TGTGCCAGCAGCTTAGCTGAGGGGCGTGTATTAACTAGCGGGGGGTTAGACTCCTACGAGCAGTACTTC
-,-,TRBV20-1,TRBJ1-5,CSANTGKRYQPQHF,TGCAGTGCTAATACAGGGAAGAGGTATCAGCCCCAGCATTTT
-,few,TRBV2,TRBJ1-3,CASGRETGNTIYF,TGTGCCAGCGGGAGGGAGACTGGAAACACCATATATTTT
-,-,TRBV6-1,TRBJ1-6,CASGLEGNSPLHF,TGTGCCAGCGGACTTGAGGGGAATTCACCCCTCCACTTT
-,few,TRBV6-2/TRBV6-3,TRBJ2-7,CASRMTRLYEQYF,TGTGCCAGCAGGATGACTAGACTCTACGAGCAGTACTTC
TRBD1,-,TRBV5-4,TRBJ1-2,CASSLPGTGFRGYTF,TGTGCCAGCAGCTTGCCCGGGACAGGGTTTCGTGGCTACACCTTC
-,-,TRBV2,TRBJ2-7,CASKDRRYEQYF,TGTGCCAGCAAAGACAGGAGATACGAGCAGTACTTC
-,-,TRBV5-6,TRBJ1-3,CASSGGLSGNTIYF,TGTGCCAGCAGCGGCGGACTCTCTGGAAACACCATATATTTT
-,few,TRBV28,TRBJ1-6,CASSPEGTGRYSPLHF,TGTGCCAGCAGTCCCGAGGGTACAGGGAGATATTCACCCCTCCACTTT
-,-,TRBV6-2/TRBV6-3,TRBJ2-1,CASSSAGSRGNEQFF,TGTGCCAGCTCTTCAGCGGGCTCTCGGGGCAATGAGCAGTTCTTC
-,-,TRBV5-4,TRBJ2-5,CASSLASWTQETQYF,TGTGCCAGCAGCTTGGCCTCTTGGACCCAAGAGACCCAGTACTTC
TRBD2,few,TRBV5-4,TRBJ2-3,CASSLYTSGRGGDTQYF,TGTGCCAGCAGCTTGTATACTAGCGGGAGGGGCGGAGATACGCAGTATTTT
TRBD1,-,TRBV20-1,TRBJ2-7,CSARGGTGGNGEQYF,TGCAGTGCTAGAGGGGGGACAGGGGGTAATGGCGAGCAGTACTTC
TRBD1,-,TRBV28,TRBJ1-5,CASLPTRGSSNQPQHF,TGTGCCAGCCTTCCGACCAGGGGGTCGAGCAATCAGCCCCAGCATTTT
TRBD2,few,TRBV7-9,TRBJ2-7,CASSLGLTSYEQYF,TGTGCCAGCAGCCTGGGACTAACCTCCTACGAGCAGTACTTC
TRBD2,-,TRBV2,TRBJ2-3,CASSDLRTSPDTQYF,TGTGCCAGCAGTGATCTGCGGACTAGCCCAGATACGCAGTATTTT
-,few,TRBV30,TRBJ2-3,CAWSVGISTDTQYF,TGTGCCTGGAGTGTAGGGATTTCCACAGATACGCAGTATTTT
-,-,TRBV10-3,TRBJ2-1,CAISGPNEQFF,TGTGCCATCAGTGGCCCCAATGAGCAGTTCTTC
-,-,TRBV5-4,TRBJ2-1,CASSYHTGEQFF,TGTGCCAGCAGCTACCACACGGGGGAGCAGTTCTTC
-,once,TRBV6-5,TRBJ2-2,CASSYSSLPRGELFF,TGTGCCAGCAGTTACTCGTCCCTACCCCGGGGGGAGCTGTTTTTT
TRBD2,few,TRBV20-1,TRBJ2-7,CSARAPGTSGPYEQYF,TGCAGTGCTAGAGCTCCCGGGACTAGCGGACCCTACGAGCAGTACTTC
-,-,TRBV7-6,TRBJ1-1,CASSRLWGASGLKAFF,TGTGCCAGCAGCCGTCTTTGGGGGGCGTCGGGACTCAAAGCTTTCTTT
-,-,TRBV7-6,TRBJ1-5,CASSPPEGPPGQPQHF,TGTGCCAGCAGCCCCCCGGAAGGGCCCCCCGGGCAGCCCCAGCATTTT
-,few,TRBV2,TRBJ1-1,CASRLQGPSEAFF,TGTGCCAGCAGGCTACAGGGACCCTCTGAAGCTTTCTTT
-,-,TRBV20-1,TRBJ1-1,CSASSRGPNTEAFF,TGCAGTGCTAGTTCGAGGGGCCCGAACACTGAAGCTTTCTTT